The 24 T cell receptor beta chains presented below share a single source sample, sequenced in a study of blood T cell repertoires in COVID-19. Libraries were prepared by immunoSEQ multiplex PCR; TCRdb keeps only in-frame clonotypes and omits some of them. This table has about 310,000 clones, roughly 87% appearing once. Sequencing was carried out using peripheral blood. The origin of the receptors is a man aged 45-60 years with active or convalescent COVID-19.

As regards this clone: A read error may account for a junction end that differs from germline. CDR3 bases: TGTGCCAGCTCACCAATGGGACAGACACCAACCAGCCTCAACCGTGGGTTAGTCCTCTTC. This translates into CASSPMGQTPTSLNRGLVLF. The V call is TRBV18, the J call TRBJ2-1, with TRBD1 matching 7 bases. Germline CDR1 reads KGHSH; CDR2 reads LQKENI. There are 20 residues in the CDR3.

Here the CDR3 DNA reads TGTGCCAGCAGCGTAAAGGGGGCGGGATACAATGAGCAGTTCTTC. It yields the protein CASSVKGAGYNEQFF. The rearrangement uses TRBV9 and TRBJ2-1, with D maybe TRBD1 (7 bases). CDR1 and CDR2 (germline): SGDLS, YYNGEE. Between the trimmed V and J ends, which lost 1 base and 4 bases, there was a span of 12 bases. This CDR3 is 15 amino acids long.

The chain employs TRBV7-3 and TRBJ2-3; TRBD2 is a possible D gene (6 bases). V gave up 5 bases and J gave up 1 base, with 10 bases separating them. This CDR3 has 14 amino acids. Germline CDR1 SGHTA, CDR2 FQGTGA. The CDR3 reads CASSPGEGTDTQYF. DNA for the CDR3: TGTGCCAGCAGCCCGGGGGAGGGCACAGATACGCAGTATTTT.

This clone was seen more than once but under ten times. The V call is TRBV12-3 or TRBV12-4, the J call TRBJ1-1; TRBD1 is a possible D gene (5 bases). Trimming left V 5 bases short and J 6 bases short, with 13 bases between. The CDR3 is 13 residues long. CDR3 bases: TGTGCCAGCAGTCCAGGGTACGCCGCTGAAGCTTTCTTT. Protein product: CASSPGYAAEAFF.

This chain uses TRBV3-1 (or the pseudogene TRBV3-2) with TRBJ2-7; tentative D call: TRBD1 (6 bases). Germline V lookup: CDR1 LGHDT, CDR2 YNNKEL (reference sequence). The CDR3 is 15 residues long. The V and J ends lost 1 base and 5 bases respectively, with 15 bases between them. DNA of the CDR3: TGTGCCAGCAGCCAAGCGTACAGGGAGCCCCACGAGCAGTACTTC. Protein: CASSQAYREPHEQYF.

The chain is built from TRBV6-5 and TRBJ2-7; 7 bases are shared with TRBD1. J gave up 4 bases and V 6 bases, and 6 bases lay outside the gene matches. Germline values: CDR1 MNHEY, CDR2 SVGAGI. The CDR3 sequence is 13 residues long. CDR3 nucleotides: TGTGCCAGCAGCCGGGACAGAGTTTACGAGCAGTACTTC. Translating it yields CASSRDRVYEQYF.

V gene TRBV7-2 combines with J gene TRBJ2-2; a possible D gene is TRBD1 (5 bases). V lost 5 bases and J 6 bases, leaving 16 bases between the germline ends. The CDR3 loop spans 15 amino acids. CDR1 is SGHTA, CDR2 FQGNSA, per germline. Here the CDR3 reads CASSLFGRGSGELFF. The CDR3 nucleotides read TGTGCCAGCAGCCTCTTTGGAAGGGGTTCCGGGGAGCTGTTTTTT.

The chain joins TRBV28 to TRBJ2-7; a possible D gene is TRBD1 (6 bases). From germline, CDR1 is MDHEN and CDR2 SYDVKM. V lost 6 bases, J lost 6 bases, and 18 bases lay in between. This CDR3 contains 14 residues. The CDR3 DNA is TGTGCCAGCAGCCAAAACCTCGAACAGGGCGAGCAGTACTTC. Its translation is CASSQNLEQGEQYF.

The rearrangement joins TRBV5-4 to TRBJ2-3; TRBD2 agrees at 10 bases. This CDR3 contains 16 residues. Losses at the gene ends were 4 bases for V and 1 base for J; bases not matched to a gene: 6. Germline loops: CDR1 SGHNT, CDR2 YYREEE (reference sequence). The CDR3, as DNA: TGTGCCAGCAGCCGAGACGGACTAGCGGGCACAGATACGCAGTATTTT. It translates to CASSRDGLAGTDTQYF.

The chain couples TRBV5-1 to TRBJ2-4; 7 bases match TRBD1. The V segment lost 4 bases and the J segment 0 bases; nucleotides outside the gene matches: 13. The CDR3 sequence is 18 residues long. Germline V gene sequence: CDR1 SGHRS, CDR2 YFSETQ. The CDR3, as DNA: TGCGCCAGCAGCGAATTAAGCCGGGACAGCCTAGCCAAAAACATTCAGTACTTC. Residues: CASSELSRDSLAKNIQYF.

This rearrangement joins TRBV19 to TRBJ2-1, with 11 bases matching TRBD2. Per the germline V gene, CDR1 is LNHDA and CDR2 is SQIVND (reference sequence). The junction had 6 bases not matched to a gene; V was cut back by 1 base and J by 4 bases. CDR3 length equals 17 residues. The chain's CDR3 is CASSIALAGGPYNEQFF. The CDR3 nucleotides are TGTGCCAGTAGTATAGCCCTAGCGGGAGGCCCTTACAATGAGCAGTTCTTC.

This chain connects TRBV18 to TRBJ2-7; 9 bases line up with TRBD1. The CDR3 sequence is 16 residues long. The V segment lost 2 bases and the J segment 5 bases; nucleotides outside the gene matches: 10. The V gene's germline CDR1 is KGHSH and CDR2 LQKENI. The CDR3 spells CASSPSLQGATNEQYF. CDR3 DNA: TGTGCCAGCTCACCAAGCCTACAGGGGGCTACGAACGAGCAGTACTTC.

The chain has TRBV5-1 and TRBJ2-3, with 10 bases matching TRBD2. Unmatched junction bases numbered 11, after V lost 4 bases and J lost 3 bases. Germline V gene sequence: CDR1 SGHRS, CDR2 YFSETQ. This CDR3 has 17 residues. Here the CDR3 DNA reads TGCGCCAGCAGCGATCTTGCTAGCGGGAGTTGGACAGATACGCAGTATTTT. This codes for CASSDLASGSWTDTQYF. The full variable domain, completed using reference TRBV5-1 and TRBJ2-3, is KAGVTQTPRYLIKTRGQQVTLSCSPISGHRSVSWYQQTPGQGLQFLFEYFSETQRNKGNFPGRFSGRQFSNSRSEMNVSTLELGDSALYLCASSDLASGSWTDTQYFGPGTRLTVL.

The gene calls are TRBV7-2 and TRBJ1-1; D uncertain. Trimming removed 4 bases from V and 11 bases from J, with 17 bases in between. CDR1 is SGHTA and CDR2 is FQGNSA in the germline V gene. There are 13 residues in the CDR3. CDR3 sequence: CASSYAFEGWAFF. DNA of the CDR3: TGTGCCAGCAGCTACGCTTTCGAGGGTTGGGCTTTCTTT. The whole variable domain, remainder taken from reference TRBV7-2 and TRBJ1-1, is GAGVSQSPSNKVTEKGKDVELRCDPISGHTALYWYRQSLGQGLEFLIYFQGNSAPDKSGLPSDRFSAERTGGSVSTLTIQRTQQEDSAVYLCASSYAFEGWAFFGQGTRLTVV.

Worth noting for this clone: Other DNA sequences of this sample code for an identical CDR3. J is TRBJ1-5 and V is TRBV2, with D perhaps TRBD1 (5 bases). The germline V gene has CDR1 SNHLY and CDR2 FYNNEI. The CDR3 extends over 14 amino acids. Trimming removed 0 bases from V and 5 bases from J, with 8 bases in between. CDR3 DNA sequence: TGTGCCAGCAGTGAAGCGCGGGGGGATCAGCCCCAGCATTTT. Translation gives CASSEARGDQPQHF.

The chain is built from TRBV7-2 and TRBJ2-5, with D perhaps matching TRBD2 (6 bases). CDR3 length: 14 amino acids. The V gene's germline CDR1 is SGHTA and CDR2 FQGNSA. V dropped 5 bases and J dropped 2 bases, with 12 bases sitting between them. Written as DNA, the CDR3 is TGTGCCAGCAGCATCGGGACTGCTCAAGAGACCCAGTACTTC. It translates to CASSIGTAQETQYF.

The V call is TRBV11-2, the J call TRBJ2-7; 10 positions agree with TRBD2. Germline V gene sequence: CDR1 SGHAT, CDR2 FQNNGV. The CDR3 loop spans 16 amino acids. J gave up 1 base and V 2 bases, and 5 bases lay outside the gene matches. As DNA, the CDR3 is TGTGCCAGCAGCTTATACAGCGGGGGGGATTCCTACGAGCAGTACTTC. It codes for CASSLYSGGDSYEQYF.

This chain links TRBV6-5 with TRBJ1-2; D ambiguous. V was shortened by 2 bases and J by 7 bases, with 17 bases between the two germline ends. The V gene's germline CDR1 is MNHEY and CDR2 SVGAGI. The CDR3 covers 15 residues. CDR3 sequence: CASSYGGSPESGYTF. The CDR3 region has the DNA TGTGCCAGCAGTTACGGCGGATCACCCGAGAGTGGCTACACCTTC.

As regards this clone: Other DNA sequences in the sample encode the same CDR3. CDR3 DNA sequence: TGTGCCAGCAGTTACAGGGGTAGCAATCAGCCCCAGCATTTT. This encodes CASSYRGSNQPQHF. The chain employs TRBV28 and TRBJ1-5; 7 bases are a match to TRBD1. The germline CDR1 and CDR2 sequences are MDHEN and SYDVKM. The CDR3 totals 14 residues. The J segment lost 0 bases and the V segment lost 4 bases, leaving 0 bases of the junction unmatched.

This clone appeared once. The chain links TRBV7-2 to TRBJ2-1; TRBD1 matches 9 bases. Germline CDR1 SGHTA, CDR2 FQGNSA. CDR3 length: 18 amino acids. V trimming: 1 base; J trimming: 4 bases; junction bases outside the gene matches: 11. The CDR3 nucleotides are TGTGCCAGCAGCTTAGTGGGGACAGGGATCGGGGTATACAATGAGCAGTTCTTC. It codes for CASSLVGTGIGVYNEQFF.

V is TRBV30 and J is TRBJ1-1; the D gene is possibly TRBD1 (5 bases). From germline, CDR1 is GTSNPN and CDR2 SVGIG (reference sequence). The CDR3 sequence is 13 residues long. V was trimmed by 2 bases and J by 4 bases, leaving 11 bases between them. This chain's CDR3 is CAWSRRTRTEAFF. The CDR3 coding sequence is TGTGCCTGGAGTCGCCGGACACGCACTGAAGCTTTCTTT.

The gene calls are TRBV28 and TRBJ2-6; D remains unclear. Germline V gene data show CDR1 as MDHEN and CDR2 as SYDVKM. The CDR3 length is 15 residues. V was cut by 0 bases and J by 4 bases, with 7 bases left in between. CDR3 sequence (DNA): TGTGCCAGCAGTTTATGGGGCAACGGGGCCAACGTCCTGACTTTC. Residues: CASSLWGNGANVLTF.

The rearrangement links TRBV2 to TRBJ1-5, with unresolved D. Trimming removed 4 bases at V and 1 base at J, with 11 bases between. Germline V gene lookup returns CDR1 SNHLY and CDR2 FYNNEI. The CDR3 is 15 amino acids. CDR3 sequence reads: CASSAQAMSNQPQHF. CDR3 DNA sequence: TGTGCCAGCAGTGCCCAGGCCATGAGCAATCAGCCCCAGCATTTT.

The chain is built from TRBV29-1 and TRBJ1-5; 9 positions match TRBD1. This CDR3 is 13 amino acids long. V was pared by 8 bases and J by 3 bases, with 5 bases of the junction left unmatched. CDR1 and CDR2 from the germline V gene are SQVTM and ANQGSEA. The CDR3 here is CSIGTGINQPQHF. In DNA form, the CDR3 reads TGCAGCATCGGGACAGGGATCAATCAGCCCCAGCATTTT.